Described below is a single T cell receptor (beta chain) sequence and its context. The target antigen is unknown. TCRdb reanalysed the reads using MiXCR and keeps one entry per CDR3 protein. Of 750,000 to 900,000 distinct CDR3 sequences in the sample, about 29% were seen once. The data stem from a study of T cell repertoires in cytomegalovirus infection. Study-level information: Recently identified HLA-C-restricted and well-studied HLA-B-restricted CMV epitopes were used. Public TCR beta signatures marked donors with CMV infection and the matching HLA.

Trimming left V 1 base short and J 0 bases short, with 7 bases between. The germline gives CDR1 LNHDA, CDR2 SQIVND (reference sequence). This CDR3 has 15 amino acids. Study-level points and caveats: In two of eight donors, the top clonotype was HLA-C-restricted CMV-specific. Cumulative frequency of public TCR beta families picked out carriers of CMV plus the relevant HLA.

The starting material was cultured CD8+ T cells from PBMCs, obtained from culture after CMV antigen stimulation. This sequence originates from a human donor in good health (CMV status not recorded). Some clones in this sample may be carry-over from other donors' samples. The chain joins TRBV19 to TRBJ2-1, with no clear D. CDR3 nucleotide sequence: TGTGCCAGTAGTATAGGCCGATTCTCCTACAATGAGCAGTTCTTC. Its protein is CASSIGRFSYNEQFF.